What follows are 8 T cell receptor beta chains derived from one specimen sequenced in a study of T-cell reconstitution after alpha-beta-depleted transplantation in children. TCRbeta library construction was performed incorporating unique molecular identifiers. MiXCR was run by TCRdb on the PCR reads, yielding one entry per CDR3 protein. The data contain a few hundred thousand distinct CDR3 sequences, 10% to 15% of them singletons. Sequencing used PBMCs, mostly from graft donor cells, obtained 360 days after TCRalphabeta/CD19-depleted stem cell transplant. The receptors here all came from a male patient aged 5 to 17 who had a stem cell transplant for acute myeloid leukemia, so the T cells may come from the graft donor.

The gene calls are TRBV6-2 or TRBV6-3 and TRBJ2-7, with D perhaps matching TRBD1 or TRBD2 (5 bases each). This CDR3 comprises 14 residues. V lost 4 bases and J lost 2, with 12 bases in between. Germline values: CDR1 MNHEY, CDR2 SVGEGT. The CDR3 is CASSFRDGPYEQYF. The CDR3 coding sequence is TGTGCCAGCAGTTTCCGGGACGGTCCCTACGAGCAGTACTTC.

In its sample, this clonotype was seen a few times. CDR3 nucleotide sequence: TGCAGTGCTAGGGGGGCCCCCTACGAGCAGTACTTC. Amino acid sequence: CSARGAPYEQYF. This chain connects TRBV20-1 to TRBJ2-7; TRBD1 is a possible D gene (6 bases). There are 12 residues in the CDR3. Trimming took off 3 bases at V and 2 bases at J, with 8 bases between the two ends. Germline V gene sequence: CDR1 DFQATT, CDR2 SNEGSKA (reference sequence).

This clonotype has just a few counts. The chain couples TRBV15 to TRBJ2-3; D gene ambiguous. Germline values: CDR1 LNHNV, CDR2 YYDKDF (reference sequence). This CDR3 is 14 amino acids long. The V end was cut by 2 bases, the J end by 6 bases, with 12 bases between. The CDR3 DNA sequence: TGTGCCACCAGCAGACCACCCCAGCGTGATACGCAGTATTTT. This sequence encodes CATSRPPQRDTQYF. The full variable domain, completed using reference TRBV15 and TRBJ2-3, is DAMVIQNPRYQVTQFGKPVTLSCSQTLNHNVMYWYQQKSSQAPKLLFHYYDKDFNNEADTPDNFQSRRPNTSFCFLDIRSPGLGDTAMYLCATSRPPQRDTQYFGPGTRLTVL.

This clonotype was seen repeatedly, ten times or more. The rearrangement joins TRBV12-3 or TRBV12-4 to TRBJ2-5, with D maybe TRBD1 (6 bases). The ends were cut back, 7 bases at V and 1 base at J, with 16 bases in the middle. The CDR3 is made up of 15 amino acids. CDR3 region: CASTLSGQPQETQYF. DNA for the CDR3: TGTGCCAGCACTCTAAGTGGACAGCCCCAAGAGACCCAGTACTTC.

This clonotype was counted between two and nine times. The chain joins TRBV7-2 to TRBJ2-7; perhaps TRBD1 as D (6 bases). The CDR3 covers 14 residues. Trimming shortened V by 5 bases and J by 0 bases, and 11 bases separated the two germline ends. Germline V lookup: CDR1 SGHTA, CDR2 FQGNSA. This chain's CDR3 is CASSLQGFSYEQYF. CDR3 nucleotides: TGTGCCAGCAGCCTCCAGGGGTTCTCCTACGAGCAGTACTTC.

This clonotype has more than one count but fewer than ten. The rearrangement joins TRBV3-1 to TRBJ2-7; D is perhaps TRBD1 (6 bases). Between the trimmed V and J ends, which lost 4 bases and 0 bases, there was a span of 13 bases. This CDR3 region has 15 residues. Looked up from germline, CDR1 is LGHDT and CDR2 is YNNKEL (reference sequence). DNA of the CDR3: TGTGCCAGCAGCCCCGGACAGCCCTCCTCCTACGAGCAGTACTTC. As protein: CASSPGQPSSYEQYF.

This clonotype appeared a few times. This rearrangement joins TRBV6-2 or TRBV6-3 to TRBJ2-3; D is tentatively TRBD1 or TRBD2 (5 bases each). The CDR3 is 16 amino acids. Germline-derived CDR1 and CDR2 are MNHEY and SVGEGT. Trimming pared 6 bases from V and 2 bases from J, leaving 18 bases between. DNA for the CDR3: TGTGCCAGCAGCCGCCTGGGACGCCCAGACACAGATACGCAGTATTTT. Translation: CASSRLGRPDTDTQYF.

The J gene is TRBJ1-5, the V gene TRBV20-1, with 12 bases matching TRBD1. CDR1 and CDR2 (germline): DFQATT, SNEGSKA (reference sequence). The V segment lost 0 bases and the J segment 4 bases; nucleotides outside the gene matches: 10. This CDR3 spans 18 amino acids. CDR3 DNA: TGCAGTGCTAGAGATCCGAGGGACAGGGGGCAGGAAAATCAGCCCCAGCATTTT. Residues: CSARDPRDRGQENQPQHF.